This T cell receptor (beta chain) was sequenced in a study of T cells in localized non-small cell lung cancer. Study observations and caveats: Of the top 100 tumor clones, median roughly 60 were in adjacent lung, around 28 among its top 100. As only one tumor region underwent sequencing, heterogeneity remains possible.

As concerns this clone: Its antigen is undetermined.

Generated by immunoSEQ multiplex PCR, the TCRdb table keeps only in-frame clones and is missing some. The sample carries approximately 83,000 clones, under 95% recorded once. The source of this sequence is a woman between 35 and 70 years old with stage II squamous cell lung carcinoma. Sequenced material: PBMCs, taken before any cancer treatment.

The DNA of the CDR3 is TGTGCCAGCAGCTTAACCAATCCGGGGGCCGTGCTCTACGAGCAGTACTTC. Its translation: CASSLTNPGAVLYEQYF. The chain links TRBV11-2 to TRBJ2-7; either TRBD1 or TRBD2 may fit D (6 bases each). Germline assignment: CDR1 SGHAT and CDR2 FQNNGV. The length of the CDR3 is 17 residues. V was clipped by 2 bases and J by 3 bases, with 20 bases between them.